This T cell receptor beta chain was observed in a study of post-analysis software for immune sequencing data. Study as a whole: Courses of disease covered relapsing-remitting, secondary progressive and progressive-relapsing multiple sclerosis.

Per germline, CDR1 SGHRS and CDR2 YFSETQ. V gave up 1 base and J gave up 0 bases; unmatched junction bases: 12. The CDR3 loop spans 20 amino acids. The authors incorporated unique molecular identifiers into the TCR beta cDNA libraries. Each batch of roughly 1 to 11 million T cells produced roughly 0.5 million cDNA molecules. TCRdb reprocessed the PCR reads via MiXCR and lists one record per CDR3 protein. The data hold around 710,000 distinct CDR3 sequences, with around 46% observed a single time. General observations from the study: Several TRBV segments occurring more often in patients than controls included TRBV5-6, TRBV5-1 and TRBV20-1.

This clonotype was seen a single time. Its antigen remains unidentified. The specimen was blood. The clonotype originates from a girl aged 5-17 years with multiple sclerosis. The chain recombines TRBV5-1 with TRBJ2-1; 11 nucleotides align to TRBD2. The CDR3 sequence is CASSLIYGTSGLSSYNEQFF. CDR3 in DNA: TGCGCCAGCAGCTTGATATATGGGACTAGCGGTTTGAGCTCCTACAATGAGCAGTTCTTC.